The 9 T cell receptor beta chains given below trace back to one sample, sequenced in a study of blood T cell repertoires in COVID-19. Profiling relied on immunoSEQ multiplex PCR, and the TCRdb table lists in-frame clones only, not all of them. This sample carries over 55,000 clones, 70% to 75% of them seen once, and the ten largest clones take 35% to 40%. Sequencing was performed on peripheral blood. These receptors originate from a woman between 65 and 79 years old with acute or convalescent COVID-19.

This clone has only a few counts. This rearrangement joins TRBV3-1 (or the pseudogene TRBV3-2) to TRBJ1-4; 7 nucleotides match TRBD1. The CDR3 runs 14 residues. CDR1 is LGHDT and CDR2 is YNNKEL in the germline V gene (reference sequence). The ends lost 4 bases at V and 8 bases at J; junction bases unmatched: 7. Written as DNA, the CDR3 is TGTGCCAGCAGCCCGACAGGGAAAGGGGAAAAACTGTTTTTT. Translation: CASSPTGKGEKLFF.

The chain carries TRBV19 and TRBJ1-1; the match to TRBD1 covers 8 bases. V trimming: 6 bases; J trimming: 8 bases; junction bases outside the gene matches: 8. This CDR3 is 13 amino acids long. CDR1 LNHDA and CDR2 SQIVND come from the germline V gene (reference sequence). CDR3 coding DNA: TGTGCCAGTAGCACCATTCCAGGGGGCGAAGCTTTCTTT. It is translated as CASSTIPGGEAFF.

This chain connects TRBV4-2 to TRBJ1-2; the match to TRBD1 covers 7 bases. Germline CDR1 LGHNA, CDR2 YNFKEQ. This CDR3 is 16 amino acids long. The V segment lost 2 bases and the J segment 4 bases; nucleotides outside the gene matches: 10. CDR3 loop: CASSQLTQTGSYGYTF. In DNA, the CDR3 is TGTGCCAGCAGCCAACTCACCCAGACAGGGAGCTATGGCTACACCTTC.

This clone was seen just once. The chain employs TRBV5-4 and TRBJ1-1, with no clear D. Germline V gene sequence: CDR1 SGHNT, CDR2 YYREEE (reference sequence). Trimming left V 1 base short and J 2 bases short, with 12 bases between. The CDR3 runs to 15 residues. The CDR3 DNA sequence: TGTGCCAGCAGCTTGTTTGCACAGACCAACACTGAAGCTTTCTTT. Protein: CASSLFAQTNTEAFF.

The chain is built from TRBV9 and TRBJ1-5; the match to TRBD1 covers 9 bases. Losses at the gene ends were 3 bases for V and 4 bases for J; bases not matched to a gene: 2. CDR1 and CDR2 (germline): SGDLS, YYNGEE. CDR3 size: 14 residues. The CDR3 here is CASSEGTGNQPQHF. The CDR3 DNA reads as TGTGCCAGCAGCGAGGGGACAGGGAATCAGCCCCAGCATTTT.

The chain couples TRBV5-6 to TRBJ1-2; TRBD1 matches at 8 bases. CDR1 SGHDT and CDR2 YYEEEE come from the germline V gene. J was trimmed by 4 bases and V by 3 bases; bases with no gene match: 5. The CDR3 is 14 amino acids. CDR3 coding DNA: TGTGCCAGCAGCTCCCCCCAGGGGGCCTATGGCTACACCTTC. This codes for CASSSPQGAYGYTF.

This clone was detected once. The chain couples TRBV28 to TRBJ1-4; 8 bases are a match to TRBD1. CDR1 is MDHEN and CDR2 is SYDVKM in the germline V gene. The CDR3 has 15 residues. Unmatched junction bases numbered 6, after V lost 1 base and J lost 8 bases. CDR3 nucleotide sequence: TGTGCCAGCAGTTTATCCAGGGGGCTTGGGGAAAAACTGTTTTTT. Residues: CASSLSRGLGEKLFF.

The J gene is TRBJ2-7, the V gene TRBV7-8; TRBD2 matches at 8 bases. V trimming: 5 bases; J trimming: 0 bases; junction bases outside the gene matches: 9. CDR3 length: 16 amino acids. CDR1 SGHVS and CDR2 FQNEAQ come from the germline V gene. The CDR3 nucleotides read TGTGCCAGCAGCCTTACAGGAGCGGGAGCCTCCTACGAGCAGTACTTC. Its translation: CASSLTGAGASYEQYF.

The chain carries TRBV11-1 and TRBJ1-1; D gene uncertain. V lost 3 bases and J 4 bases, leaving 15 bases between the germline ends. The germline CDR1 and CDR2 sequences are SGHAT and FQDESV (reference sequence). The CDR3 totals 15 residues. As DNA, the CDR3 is TGTGCCAGCAGCTTGAGGGAGGGAGGAAGCACTGAAGCTTTCTTT. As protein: CASSLREGGSTEAFF.